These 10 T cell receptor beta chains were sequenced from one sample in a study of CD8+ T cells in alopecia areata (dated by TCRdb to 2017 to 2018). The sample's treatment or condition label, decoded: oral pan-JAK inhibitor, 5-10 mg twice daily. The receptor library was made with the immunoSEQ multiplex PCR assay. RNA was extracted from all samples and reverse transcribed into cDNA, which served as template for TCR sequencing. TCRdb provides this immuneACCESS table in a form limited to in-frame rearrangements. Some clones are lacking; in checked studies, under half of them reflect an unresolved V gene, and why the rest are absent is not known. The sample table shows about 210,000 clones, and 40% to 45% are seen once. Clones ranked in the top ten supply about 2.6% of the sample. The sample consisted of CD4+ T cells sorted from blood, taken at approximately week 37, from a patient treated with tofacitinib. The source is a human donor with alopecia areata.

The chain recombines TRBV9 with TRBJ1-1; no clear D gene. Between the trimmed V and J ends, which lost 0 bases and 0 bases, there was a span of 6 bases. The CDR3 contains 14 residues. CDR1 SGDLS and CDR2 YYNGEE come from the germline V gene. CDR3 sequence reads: CASSVVSMNTEAFF. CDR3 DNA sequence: TGTGCCAGCAGCGTAGTATCGATGAACACTGAAGCTTTCTTT. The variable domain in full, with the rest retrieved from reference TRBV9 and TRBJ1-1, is DSGVTQTPKHLITATGQRVTLRCSPRSGDLSVYWYQQSLDQGLQFLIQYYNGEERAKGNILERFSAQQFPDLHSELNLSSLELGDSALYFCASSVVSMNTEAFFGQGTRLTVV.

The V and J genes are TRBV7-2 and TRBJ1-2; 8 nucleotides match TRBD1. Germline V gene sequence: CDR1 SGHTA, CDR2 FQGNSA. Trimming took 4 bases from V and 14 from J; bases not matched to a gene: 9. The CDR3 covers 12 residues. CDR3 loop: CASSWRQGLLTF. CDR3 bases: TGTGCCAGCAGCTGGAGACAGGGGCTGTTAACCTTC.

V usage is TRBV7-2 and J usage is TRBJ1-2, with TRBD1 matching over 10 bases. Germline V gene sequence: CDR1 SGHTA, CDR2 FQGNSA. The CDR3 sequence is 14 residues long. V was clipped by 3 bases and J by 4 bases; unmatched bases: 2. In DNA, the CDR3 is TGTGCCAGCAGCTTCGGACAGGGGGGCTATGGCTACACCTTC. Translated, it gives CASSFGQGGYGYTF. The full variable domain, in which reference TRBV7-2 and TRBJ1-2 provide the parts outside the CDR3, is GAGVSQSPSNKVTEKGKDVELRCDPISGHTALYWYRQSLGQGLEFLIYFQGNSAPDKSGLPSDRFSAERTGGSVSTLTIQRTQQEDSAVYLCASSFGQGGYGYTFGSGTRLTVV.

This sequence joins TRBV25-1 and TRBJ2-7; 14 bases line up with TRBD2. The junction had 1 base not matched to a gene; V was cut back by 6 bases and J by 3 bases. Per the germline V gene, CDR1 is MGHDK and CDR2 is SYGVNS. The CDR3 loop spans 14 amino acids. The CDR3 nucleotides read TGTGCCAGCAGGGGGACTAGCGGGAGCTACGAGCAGTACTTC. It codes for CASRGTSGSYEQYF.

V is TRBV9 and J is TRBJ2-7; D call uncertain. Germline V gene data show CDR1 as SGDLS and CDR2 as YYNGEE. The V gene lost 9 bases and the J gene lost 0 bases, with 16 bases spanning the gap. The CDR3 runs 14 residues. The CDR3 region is CATLSDGYSYEQYF. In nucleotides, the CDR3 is TGTGCCACCCTTTCCGACGGATACTCCTACGAGCAGTACTTC.

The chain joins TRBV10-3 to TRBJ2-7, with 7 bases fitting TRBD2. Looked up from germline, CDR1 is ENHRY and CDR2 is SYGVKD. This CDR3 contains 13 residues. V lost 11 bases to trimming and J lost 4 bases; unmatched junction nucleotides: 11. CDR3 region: CASERGIGYEQYF. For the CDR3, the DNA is TGTGCCTCGGAGCGGGGTATCGGGTACGAGCAGTACTTC.

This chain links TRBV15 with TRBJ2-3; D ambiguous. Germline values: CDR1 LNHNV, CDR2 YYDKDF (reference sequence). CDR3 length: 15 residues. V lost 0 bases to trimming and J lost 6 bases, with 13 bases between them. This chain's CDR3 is CATSREPSGWDTQYF. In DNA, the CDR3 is TGTGCCACCAGCAGAGAACCATCCGGTTGGGATACGCAGTATTTT.

The CDR3: CASSIPGQFQPQHF. CDR3 sequence (DNA): TGTGCCAGTAGTATCCCGGGTCAATTTCAGCCCCAGCATTTT. The chain has TRBV19 and TRBJ1-5; unclear D gene. The CDR3 totals 14 residues. The germline V and J ends were trimmed by 3 bases and 6 bases, with 12 bases remaining between them. The germline V gene encodes CDR1 LNHDA and CDR2 SQIVND (reference sequence).

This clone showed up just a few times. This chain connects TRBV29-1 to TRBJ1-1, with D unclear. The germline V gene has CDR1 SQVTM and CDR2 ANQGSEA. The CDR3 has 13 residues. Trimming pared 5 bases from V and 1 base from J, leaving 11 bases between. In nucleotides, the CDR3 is TGCAGCGTTCTGAGAATCTCGAACACTGAAGCTTTCTTT. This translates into CSVLRISNTEAFF.

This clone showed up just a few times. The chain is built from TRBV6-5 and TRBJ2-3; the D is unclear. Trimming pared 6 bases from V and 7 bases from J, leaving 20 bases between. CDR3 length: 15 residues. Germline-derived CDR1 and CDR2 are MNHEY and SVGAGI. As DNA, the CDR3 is TGTGCCAGCAGCCCCCGCAAGGGTCCTTTATATACGCAGTATTTT. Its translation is CASSPRKGPLYTQYF.